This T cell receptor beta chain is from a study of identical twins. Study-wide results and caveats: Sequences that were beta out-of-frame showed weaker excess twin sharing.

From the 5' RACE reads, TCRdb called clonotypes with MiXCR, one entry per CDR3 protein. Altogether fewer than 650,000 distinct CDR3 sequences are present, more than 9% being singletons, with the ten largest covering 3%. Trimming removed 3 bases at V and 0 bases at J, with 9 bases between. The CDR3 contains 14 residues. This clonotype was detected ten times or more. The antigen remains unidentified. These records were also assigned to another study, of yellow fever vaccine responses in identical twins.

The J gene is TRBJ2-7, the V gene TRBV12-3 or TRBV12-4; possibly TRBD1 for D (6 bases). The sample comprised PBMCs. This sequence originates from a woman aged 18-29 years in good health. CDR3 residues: CASSLGTHSYEQYF. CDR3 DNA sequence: TGTGCCAGCAGTTTGGGGACACACTCCTACGAGCAGTACTTC.